The source of this T cell receptor (beta chain) is a study of blood T cell repertoires in COVID-19. This CDR3 has 16 amino acids. Unmatched junction bases numbered 8, after V lost 6 bases and J lost 0 bases. Germline loops: CDR1 MDHEN, CDR2 SYDVKM. Clones were read by immunoSEQ multiplex PCR, and TCRdb kept only the in-frame ones, dropping some. The table includes 440,000 or so clones, about 91% detected once. This chain joins TRBV28 and TRBJ1-5; 7 nucleotides agree with TRBD1. Material: peripheral blood. This sequence originates from a woman aged 40 to 55 with COVID-19, enrolled during active disease. Here the CDR3 DNA reads TGTGCCAGCAGCTTTAAAGGGACAGCTAGCAATCAGCCCCAGCATTTT. Protein: CASSFKGTASNQPQHF.